The entry that follows covers one T cell receptor beta chain sequence. The antigen is undetermined. This entry is derived from a study of post-analysis software for immune sequencing data. The study, taken as a whole, reports: Comparison of patients with controls showed roughly five TRBV segments more frequent in patients, TRBV5-6, TRBV5-1 and TRBV20-1 among them.

Unique molecular identifiers were carried by the TCR beta cDNA libraries. TCRdb reprocessed the PCR reads via MiXCR and lists one record per CDR3 protein. The profile covers 750,000 to 900,000 distinct CDR3 sequences, with 46% appearing a single time and 4.9% taken by the ten largest. In germline, CDR1 is MGHRA, CDR2 YSYEKL. V was cut by 0 bases and J by 6 bases, with 12 bases left in between. The CDR3 sequence is 15 residues long. The chain uses TRBV4-1 and TRBJ2-1, with D possibly matching TRBD2 (5 bases). The receptor was derived from a girl between 5 and 17 years old with multiple sclerosis. The sequenced sample consisted of blood. The CDR3 DNA follows: TGCGCCAGCAGCCAAGAATATCCTAGCTCCAATGAGCAGTTCTTC. Amino acids: CASSQEYPSSNEQFF.